The TCR beta chain under discussion was sequenced for a study of T cells in Graves' hyperthyroidism and ophthalmopathy. Overall study findings and caveats: Prediction of ophthalmopathy progression came a median 6.5 months pre-onset. Classification by a 13 V-J model distinguished ophthalmopathy from stable hyperthyroidism.

The source material, RNA transcripts, was used to amplify TCR beta CDR3 regions. During a first-round RT-PCR of the TCR CDR3, the HTBI primer set was used. Each CDR3 protein gets one entry after TCRdb re-called the multiplex PCR reads with MiXCR. The sample records about 330,000 distinct CDR3 sequences, roughly 13% being singletons. This clonotype was found a few times. Its target is not known. CDR1 is LGHDT and CDR2 is YNNKEL in the germline V gene (reference sequence). The CDR3 sequence is 14 residues long. Trimming removed 4 bases from V and 7 bases from J; junction bases left unmatched: 5. Clinical symptoms, serum thyroxine and TRAb, thyroid ultrasound and orbital computed tomography were used for the diagnoses.

What was sequenced was blood. The sequence came from a woman aged 40 to 55 with Graves' ophthalmopathy. The chain uses TRBV3-1 and TRBJ2-1, with 9 bases aligning to TRBD2. The CDR3: CASSRSSGSNEQFF. The CDR3, as DNA: TGTGCCAGCAGCCGTAGTAGCGGGAGTAATGAGCAGTTCTTC.